This TCR beta chain was sequenced in a study of T cell repertoires in cytomegalovirus infection. This clonotype was picked up one time. TCRdb redid the calling of the reads with MiXCR, one entry per CDR3 protein. There are roughly 630,000 distinct CDR3 sequences in the sample; less than 25% occur only once, and approximately 8.2% lies in the top ten. The CDR3 sequence is 13 residues long. V dropped 4 bases and J dropped 6 bases, with 14 bases sitting between them. Germline CDR1 SGHNT, CDR2 YYREEE (reference sequence). This receptor was taken from a human donor in good health (CMV status not recorded). Some clones in this sample may be carry-over from other donors' samples. This chain uses TRBV5-4 with TRBJ2-7; D is unresolved. Sequencing used CD8+ T cells from PBMCs. CDR3 bases: TGTGCCAGCAGCCCCAACCCGACTTCCGAGCAGTACTTC. This gives the protein CASSPNPTSEQYF.